This TCR beta chain came from a study of blood T cell repertoires in COVID-19. The CDR3 length is 11 residues. CDR1 MNHEY and CDR2 SVGEGT come from the germline V gene. The ends were cut back, 4 bases at V and 3 bases at J, with 3 bases in the middle. Symptom resolution, clearance, or two negative PCRs marked the recovered donors of Cohort 3. The table came from immunoSEQ multiplex PCR; TCRdb's copy has only in-frame clones and leaves some out. The table lists approximately 230,000 clones, more than 75% of them singletons. This TCR was sampled from a man aged 35 to 55 who had recovered from COVID-19. The genes are TRBV6-2 or TRBV6-3 and TRBJ1-1; D is ambiguous. Sequences were obtained from PBMCs or T cells enriched from blood (not recorded which). The DNA for the CDR3 is TGTGCCAGCAGTTTCTACACTGAAGCTTTCTTT. Amino acids: CASSFYTEAFF.